What follows are 8 T cell receptor beta chains derived from one specimen sequenced in a study of T cell responses to AZD1222 COVID-19 vaccine. Repertoires were generated with immunoSEQ multiplex PCR, while TCRdb's copy carries only in-frame clones and drops some. The sample comprises 100,000 to 120,000 clones, about 82% of which are singletons, and about 3.5% rests with the top ten. Specimen: peripheral blood, collected on day 0 of AZD1222 vaccination. The receptor set was obtained from an adult in good health.

V is TRBV5-4 and J is TRBJ2-5; 7 bases map to TRBD2. This CDR3 comprises 16 residues. The trim removed 0 bases at V and 5 bases at J, leaving 10 bases unmatched. CDR1 is SGHNT, CDR2 YYREEE, per germline (reference sequence). CDR3 amino acids: CASSLAVGGTGETQYF. The CDR3 coding sequence is TGTGCCAGCAGCTTGGCTGTCGGGGGGACTGGGGAGACCCAGTACTTC. Full variable domain (missing parts from reference TRBV5-4 and TRBJ2-5): ETGVTQSPTHLIKTRGQQVTLRCSSQSGHNTVSWYQQALGQGPQFIFQYYREEENGRGNFPPRFSGLQFPNYSSELNVNALELDDSALYLCASSLAVGGTGETQYFGPGTRLLVL.

DNA for the CDR3: TGTGCCAGCTCACCAGGGGCCCAGGGGAACACCGGGGAGCTGTTTTTT. Amino acid sequence: CASSPGAQGNTGELFF. The gene calls are TRBV18 and TRBJ2-2; possible D gene TRBD1, 5 bases. The ends were cut back, 2 bases at V and 1 base at J, with 11 bases in the middle. This CDR3 has 16 residues. Germline CDR1 KGHSH, CDR2 LQKENI.

This clone was observed once. The chain links TRBV14 to TRBJ2-5; D remains ambiguous. The ends were cut back, 2 bases at V and 4 bases at J, with 2 bases in the middle. The CDR3 is 11 residues long. The germline V gene has CDR1 SGHDN and CDR2 FVKESK. The CDR3 region is CASSQLETQYF. In DNA form, the CDR3 reads TGTGCCAGCAGCCAACTAGAGACCCAGTACTTC.

CDR3 sequence: CAWSQGTSGGYEQYF. In DNA, the CDR3 is TGTGCCTGGAGCCAGGGGACTAGCGGGGGATACGAGCAGTACTTC. V is TRBV30 and J is TRBJ2-7; 14 nucleotides agree with TRBD2. V trimming: 3 bases; J trimming: 4 bases; junction bases outside the gene matches: 5. Germline loops: CDR1 GTSNPN, CDR2 SVGIG (reference sequence). This CDR3 region has 15 residues.

V usage is TRBV10-2 and J usage is TRBJ1-2; a weak D match, TRBD1 (5 bases). Trimming shortened V by 1 base and J by 3 bases, and 12 bases separated the two germline ends. The germline gives CDR1 WSHSY, CDR2 SAAADI. This CDR3 region has 15 residues. CDR3 in amino acids: CASSELTSGDYGYTF. The CDR3 DNA sequence: TGCGCCAGCAGTGAGTTGACCTCGGGGGACTATGGCTACACCTTC.

The gene calls are TRBV19 and TRBJ2-3; no clear D gene. The CDR3 extends over 14 amino acids. V was clipped by 2 bases and J by 5 bases, with 11 bases between them. CDR1 and CDR2 from the germline V gene are LNHDA and SQIVND (reference sequence). CDR3 sequence (DNA): TGTGCCAGTAGTATATGGGCCTTGGGAGATACGCAGTATTTT. This encodes CASSIWALGDTQYF. The full variable domain, with the rest looked up from reference TRBV19 and TRBJ2-3, is DGGITQSPKYLFRKEGQNVTLSCEQNLNHDAMYWYRQDPGQGLRLIYYSQIVNDFQKGDIAEGYSVSREKKESFPLTVTSAQKNPTAFYLCASSIWALGDTQYFGPGTRLTVL.

This chain uses TRBV7-9 with TRBJ2-1, with 14 bases aligning to TRBD2. V was pared by 2 bases and J by 7 bases, with 10 bases of the junction left unmatched. Germline values: CDR1 SEHNR, CDR2 FQNEAQ (reference sequence). The CDR3 has 18 residues. Here the CDR3 reads CASSLKGTSGGSDNEQFF. DNA for the CDR3: TGTGCCAGCAGCTTAAAAGGGACTAGCGGGGGCTCGGATAATGAGCAGTTCTTC.

The chain couples TRBV7-3 to TRBJ2-1, with TRBD1 identical over 8 bases. The CDR3 consists of 15 residues. Looked up from germline, CDR1 is SGHTA and CDR2 is FQGTGA. V trimming: 5 bases; J trimming: 4 bases; junction bases outside the gene matches: 7. The CDR3 sequence: CASSKGQVRYNEQFF. In DNA, the CDR3 is TGTGCCAGCAGCAAGGGACAGGTTCGTTACAATGAGCAGTTCTTC.